This record covers a single T cell receptor beta chain. The data were taken from a study of cytomegalovirus exposure and HLA in healthy donors. CDR3 size: 14 residues. V lost 0 bases and J 2 bases, leaving 9 bases between the germline ends. The V gene's germline CDR1 is SGHRS and CDR2 YFSETQ. PCR was performed using 60 Vbeta and 13 Jbeta primers. Produced via immunoSEQ multiplex PCR; TCRdb's table is partial and in-frame only. The sample lists some 120,000 clones, over 75% occurring once. The V gene is TRBV5-1, the J gene TRBJ2-7; D is unclear. Source material: PBMCs. This TCR was sampled from a man aged 45 to 65 in good health and CMV-seronegative. The CDR3 is CASSLGAEPYEQYF. Written as DNA, the CDR3 is TGCGCCAGCAGCTTGGGTGCGGAGCCCTACGAGCAGTACTTC.